The rows below give T cell receptor beta chains drawn from one sample of a study of T cell changes during pregnancy in multiple sclerosis. The protocol was immunoSEQ multiplex PCR, while the TCRdb copy is restricted to in-frame clones and leaves out a portion. The sample holds approximately 80,000 clones, around 93% seen once. This specimen consisted of peripheral blood, obtained in the third trimester of pregnancy. The receptors were sampled from a female donor with multiple sclerosis, enrolled in a pregnancy study. CDR3s leave out the opening cysteine and the closing phenylalanine or tryptophan.

V	J	CDR3
TRBV19	TRBJ2-7	ASSIDLEAGGRYEQY
TRBV10-3	TRBJ2-2	AISGIGVTGELF
TRBV19	TRBJ2-7	ASSILPGEGEQY
TRBV6-5	TRBJ2-7	ASSYGAVSYEQY
TRBV5-4	TRBJ1-5	ASRRVRLRKWRPSNQPQH
TRBV30	TRBJ1-6	AWSVTRQTRSLH
TRBV5-1	TRBJ2-5	ASSLGHTSGGARETQY
TRBV7-6	TRBJ2-1	ASSRQLGSYNEQF
TRBV12-5	TRBJ1-1	ASGNRQTEAF
TRBV30	TRBJ2-5	AWSVGAGIDETQY
TRBV15	TRBJ2-1	ATSSPPGGENEQF
TRBV5-1	TRBJ2-3	ASSLEEGSGGEDTQY
TRBV7-8	TRBJ2-7	ASSHRTAPYEQY
TRBV6-1	TRBJ1-4	ASSEHTGRGNEKLF
TRBV7-2	TRBJ2-3	ASSFLAGRQGSPDTQY
TRBV5-5	TRBJ1-3	ASSLFPPGREAGNTIY
TRBV10-3	TRBJ2-7	AIDRGGGEQY
TRBV7-3	TRBJ2-1	ASSNLAGGPHEQF
TRBV5-6	TRBJ1-2	ASSLDRDYGYT
TRBV27	TRBJ1-5	ASRRTGRERNQPQH
TRBV7-9	TRBJ2-1	ASSLSDRGTHNEQF
TRBV5-4	TRBJ2-7	ASSLTSGGAYEQY
TRBV19	TRBJ1-5	ASTQGTGGQPQH
TRBV7-9	TRBJ2-1	ATFPDMFNYNEQF
TRBV5-1	TRBJ2-1	ASSLVPSEQF
TRBV11-2	TRBJ1-2	ASSPQILTGKGYT
TRBV6-1	TRBJ1-2	ASSEGGGYGYT
TRBV6-6	TRBJ2-7	ASSYPPTGGYEQY
TRBV5-4	TRBJ2-3	ASVGRNTDTQY
TRBV5-4	TRBJ2-1	ASSPRTGINEQF
TRBV9	TRBJ1-2	ASSVVSDAEGAYGYT
TRBV9	TRBJ1-2	ASSPGQGAPANYGYT
TRBV9	TRBJ1-5	ASSVGTGVNQPQH
TRBV27	TRBJ1-1	ASSSGQGREAF
TRBV6-6	TRBJ1-4	ASRETGQGNEKLF
TRBV7-9	TRBJ2-5	ASRRGQGSQETQY
TRBV6-5	TRBJ1-3	ATSAFRANTIY
TRBV4-1	TRBJ1-1	ASSQGQSNTEAF
TRBV30	TRBJ1-5	AWSAGDRGTAQH
TRBV27	TRBJ2-2	ASSPLRGRNTGELF
TRBV18	TRBJ1-3	ASSPQSGSGNTIY
TRBV14	TRBJ1-4	ASSPPRGVAPDGKLF
TRBV11-1	TRBJ2-7	ASSLGQGRYSEQY
TRBV11-2	TRBJ1-3	ASSLGGRGNTIY
TRBV7-8	TRBJ2-3	ASSPRGTVTDTQY
TRBV2	TRBJ2-7	ASSADRAGGYEQY
TRBV7-2	TRBJ1-2	ASSTAGQDYGYT
TRBV7-9	TRBJ1-1	ASIPWGDTEAF
TRBV2	TRBJ1-5	ASSGQDTNQPQH
TRBV5-1	TRBJ2-2	ASSLASGGPGELF